The 10 T cell receptor beta chains below come from one sample, sequenced in a study of immune characterization of retroperitoneal liposarcoma. MiXCR, applied by TCRdb to the PCR reads, yields one record per CDR3 protein. The repertoire holds some 3,100 distinct CDR3 sequences, with roughly 45% as singletons. The sequenced sample consisted of tumor tissue. All receptors derive from a male donor with retroperitoneal liposarcoma.

In its sample, this clonotype ranks as medium-sized. This may be a read error, as it is one base from a much larger clone. This chain joins TRBV12-3 or TRBV12-4 and TRBJ2-1; D unresolved. The V gene lost 8 bases and the J gene lost 13 bases, with 21 bases spanning the gap. CDR3 size: 13 residues. CDR3 nucleotide sequence: TGTGCCAGCCGAGACCCCACCAAAAACATTCAGTTCTTC. Its translation: CASRDPTKNIQFF.

In its sample, this clonotype was seen a few times. V is TRBV6-5 and J is TRBJ2-1, with 7 positions matching TRBD1. V trimming: 2 bases; J trimming: 9 bases; junction bases outside the gene matches: 10. Germline values: CDR1 MNHEY, CDR2 SVGAGI. There are 15 residues in the CDR3. CDR3 sequence: CASSYGGQAFSEQFF. The CDR3 DNA is TGTGCCAGCAGTTACGGCGGACAGGCCTTCAGTGAGCAGTTCTTC.

Notes on this clonotype: A much larger clone is a single base away; this may be a read error. The rearrangement joins TRBV10-1 to TRBJ2-2; TRBD1 agrees at 8 bases. The CDR3 has 14 amino acids. Per germline, CDR1 WNHNN and CDR2 SYGVQD (reference sequence). The ends lost 11 bases at V and 2 bases at J; junction bases unmatched: 7. The CDR3 nucleotides are TGCGCCGGCAATGACAGGGGAAACACCGGGGAGCTGTTTTTT. This encodes CAGNDRGNTGELFF.

This clonotype is termed medium-sized. This chain links TRBV7-2 with TRBJ2-1; D possibly corresponds to TRBD1 (6 bases). The CDR3 contains 18 residues. CDR1 is SGHTA, CDR2 FQGNSA, per germline. V lost 2 bases, J lost 1 base, and 18 bases lay in between. CDR3: CASSLRRVTGLSYNEQFF. For the CDR3, the DNA is TGTGCCAGCAGCTTACGCCGGGTTACAGGGCTATCCTACAATGAGCAGTTCTTC.

The rearrangement joins TRBV12-3 or TRBV12-4 to TRBJ2-1; D possibly corresponds to TRBD2 (6 bases). V was pared by 7 bases and J by 8 bases, with 9 bases between. There are 11 residues in the CDR3. The CDR3 nucleotides read TGTGCCAGCAACTCGGGGGATGAGCAGTTCTTC. Its protein product is CASNSGDEQFF.

This clonotype appeared many times. This chain joins TRBV10-1 and TRBJ2-2; 8 bases align to TRBD1. CDR3 length: 14 amino acids. Trimming cost V 7 bases and J 2 bases; bases outside gene matches: 3. In germline, CDR1 is WNHNN, CDR2 SYGVQD (reference sequence). Written as DNA, the CDR3 is TGCGCCAGCAATGACAGGGGAAACACCGGGGAGCTGTTTTTT. The encoded protein is CASNDRGNTGELFF.

The rearrangement joins TRBV6-1 to TRBJ2-1; 9 bases line up with TRBD2. Germline V gene sequence: CDR1 MNHNS, CDR2 SASEGT. The CDR3 is made up of 14 amino acids. V gave up 4 bases and J gave up 6 bases; unmatched junction bases: 4. Here the CDR3 DNA reads TGTGCCAGCAGTGCAGCGGGGGGTCCCAATGAGCAGTTCTTC. Its protein is CASSAAGGPNEQFF.

The rearrangement links TRBV6-1 to TRBJ2-5; the D is unclear. CDR1 and CDR2 (germline): MNHNS, SASEGT. Trimming stripped 1 base from V and 5 bases from J, with 20 bases between. The CDR3 has 17 residues. This chain's CDR3 is CASSEEAPAAIGETQYF. The DNA of the CDR3 is TGTGCCAGCAGTGAAGAGGCGCCGGCGGCGATCGGGGAGACCCAGTACTTC.

In this sample, this clonotype turned up once. The rearrangement uses TRBV7-2 and TRBJ2-3, with 9 bases fitting TRBD2. The CDR3 spans 16 residues. The germline V gene has CDR1 SGHTA and CDR2 FQGNSA. V shed 1 base, J shed 4 bases, and the junction held 6 bases outside the gene matches. CDR3 protein: CASSLESGRSSDTQYF. The CDR3 DNA sequence: TGTGCCAGCAGCTTAGAAAGCGGGAGGTCCTCAGATACGCAGTATTTT.

This clonotype was recorded a few times. The rearrangement joins TRBV27 to TRBJ1-6, with a possible D match to TRBD1 (5 bases). This CDR3 comprises 17 residues. The V end was cut by 1 base, the J end by 6 bases, with 16 bases between. Looked up from germline, CDR1 is MNHEY and CDR2 is SMNVEV (reference sequence). The chain's CDR3 is CASSLWAGRGLNSPLHF. DNA for the CDR3: TGTGCCAGCAGTTTATGGGCCGGGAGGGGTCTTAATTCACCCCTCCACTTT.